Below are 16 T cell receptor beta chains sequenced from a single sample in a study of blood T cell repertoires in COVID-19. Generated by immunoSEQ multiplex PCR, the TCRdb table keeps only in-frame clones and is missing some. Of about 300,000 clones in the sample, about four fifths are singletons; the top ten hold around 1.6%. The sample taken for sequencing was peripheral blood. These receptors were taken from a human donor with COVID-19, enrolled during active disease. The donor label of this sample is uncertain.

The CDR3 is CASRVGQVDNEQFF. CDR3 in DNA: TGTGCCAGCAGGGTGGGACAAGTAGACAATGAGCAGTTCTTC. V is TRBV28 and J is TRBJ2-1; perhaps TRBD1 as D (6 bases). Germline-derived CDR1 and CDR2 are MDHEN and SYDVKM. The length of the CDR3 is 14 residues. Trimming pared 6 bases from V and 5 bases from J, leaving 14 bases between.

The chain links TRBV6-4 to TRBJ1-6, with D tentatively TRBD1 (5 bases). From germline, CDR1 is MRHNA and CDR2 SNTAGT. V was cut by 2 bases and J by 6 bases, with 5 bases left in between. This CDR3 is 13 amino acids long. CDR3 loop: CASSDRGNSPLHF. CDR3 nucleotides: TGTGCCAGCAGTGACAGGGGTAATTCACCCCTCCACTTT.

The V call is TRBV3-1 (or the pseudogene TRBV3-2), the J call TRBJ2-1; D is unresolved. The CDR3 loop spans 11 amino acids. V was clipped by 7 bases and J by 14 bases, with 15 bases between them. The germline gives CDR1 LGHDT, CDR2 YNNKEL (reference sequence). CDR3 coding DNA: TGTGCCAGCACCCTCACGAGTGCGAAGTTCTTC. This translates into CASTLTSAKFF.

The genes are TRBV6-4 and TRBJ2-7, with D perhaps TRBD2 (5 bases). Per the germline V gene, CDR1 is MRHNA and CDR2 is SNTAGT. The CDR3 loop spans 17 amino acids. V was shortened by 3 bases and J by 5 bases, with 23 bases between the two germline ends. For the CDR3, the DNA is TGTGCCAGCAGTGAAGTCCGAGGGCGGTATCGGCGGGACGAGCAGTACTTC. Translated: CASSEVRGRYRRDEQYF.

The rearrangement links TRBV7-3 to TRBJ2-1; D is perhaps TRBD1 (6 bases). The CDR3 is 15 residues long. Trimming took 5 bases from V and 3 from J, leaving 14 bases between them. Germline loops: CDR1 SGHTA, CDR2 FQGTGA. The CDR3 nucleotides are TGTGCCAGCAGCCTACTACTAGGGGGCTACAATGAGCAGTTCTTC. Residues: CASSLLLGGYNEQFF.

This clone came up a few times. This chain uses TRBV27 with TRBJ1-5; possibly TRBD1 for D (5 bases). V lost 5 bases and J 5 bases, leaving 13 bases between the germline ends. This CDR3 region has 14 residues. Per germline, CDR1 MNHEY and CDR2 SMNVEV (reference sequence). CDR3 DNA sequence: TGTGCCAGCAGTAAATTAGGGGTGGATCAGCCCCAGCATTTT. It translates to CASSKLGVDQPQHF.

This clone came up a few times. This chain uses TRBV4-3 with TRBJ2-3, with D hard to call. Trimming left V 0 bases short and J 6 bases short, with 16 bases between. Germline loops: CDR1 LGHNA, CDR2 YSLEER. The CDR3 consists of 16 residues. Here the CDR3 reads CASSQEFSSYQDTQYF. Here the CDR3 DNA reads TGCGCCAGCAGCCAAGAATTTAGCTCCTACCAGGATACGCAGTATTTT.

V gene TRBV6-5 combines with J gene TRBJ2-5; D is undetermined. The germline V gene has CDR1 MNHEY and CDR2 SVGAGI. V was shortened by 7 bases and J by 1 base, with 16 bases between the two germline ends. The CDR3 is 15 amino acids. The CDR3: CASTSNPMAQETQYF. CDR3 bases: TGTGCCAGCACGTCAAACCCGATGGCCCAAGAGACCCAGTACTTC.

In its sample, this clone was seen a few times. The rearrangement links TRBV4-2 to TRBJ1-4; weak D call: TRBD1 (5 bases). This CDR3 has 17 amino acids. CDR1 is LGHNA, CDR2 YNFKEQ, per germline. V was trimmed by 0 bases and J by 2 bases, leaving 13 bases between them. CDR3 nucleotide sequence: TGTGCCAGCAGCCAAGATCGGCAGGGAAGTACTAATGAAAAACTGTTTTTT. Translated: CASSQDRQGSTNEKLFF.

The chain is built from TRBV27 and TRBJ2-1; no clear D gene. V lost 5 bases and J 2 bases, leaving 25 bases between the germline ends. CDR1 is MNHEY and CDR2 is SMNVEV in the germline V gene (reference sequence). The CDR3 has 19 amino acids. The CDR3 bases are TGTGCCAGCAGTCGCGTTAGACAAAACCCAACTCTACCCTACAATGAGCAGTTCTTC. Translation gives CASSRVRQNPTLPYNEQFF.

This clone was detected a few times. The chain combines TRBV3-1 (or the pseudogene TRBV3-2) with TRBJ1-2; D is uncertain. Germline-derived CDR1 and CDR2 are LGHDT and YNNKEL (reference sequence). This CDR3 region has 13 residues. V gave up 4 bases and J gave up 3 bases, with 9 bases separating them. CDR3 bases: TGTGCCAGCAGCCCGGGGAGTTACTATGGCTACACCTTC. Protein product: CASSPGSYYGYTF.

This rearrangement joins TRBV9 to TRBJ2-1, with TRBD2 identical over 9 bases. CDR1 and CDR2 (germline): SGDLS, YYNGEE. This CDR3 has 15 amino acids. The V gene end was trimmed by 0 bases and the J gene end by 3 bases; junction bases not matched to a gene: 1. CDR3 protein: CASSVVTSGYNEQFF. The DNA for the CDR3 is TGTGCCAGCAGCGTAGTGACTAGCGGCTACAATGAGCAGTTCTTC. Variable domain in full (rest from reference TRBV9 and TRBJ2-1): DSGVTQTPKHLITATGQRVTLRCSPRSGDLSVYWYQQSLDQGLQFLIQYYNGEERAKGNILERFSAQQFPDLHSELNLSSLELGDSALYFCASSVVTSGYNEQFFGPGTRLTVL.

This chain uses TRBV2 with TRBJ1-6; TRBD1 matches 7 bases. V shed 6 bases, J shed 7 bases, and the junction held 9 bases outside the gene matches. The CDR3 runs 15 residues. CDR1 and CDR2 from the germline V gene are SNHLY and FYNNEI. CDR3 residues: CASRPRQGPNSPLHF. Written as DNA, the CDR3 is TGTGCCAGCAGGCCCCGACAGGGTCCGAATTCACCCCTCCACTTT.

This sequence joins TRBV5-5 and TRBJ1-6; a weak D match, TRBD1 (5 bases). Germline CDR1 SGHKS, CDR2 YYEKEE (reference sequence). The V gene lost 4 bases and the J gene lost 3 bases, with 17 bases spanning the gap. This CDR3 region has 17 residues. In nucleotides, the CDR3 is TGTGCCAGCAGCGGAGCGGGGGTCCCTAACTATAATTCACCCCTCCACTTT. Amino acid sequence: CASSGAGVPNYNSPLHF.

The rearrangement joins TRBV20-1 to TRBJ1-5; tentative D call: TRBD1 (5 bases). The CDR3 extends over 17 amino acids. V lost 3 bases and J 6 bases, leaving 24 bases between the germline ends. The germline V gene encodes CDR1 DFQATT and CDR2 SNEGSKA (reference sequence). The DNA of the CDR3 is TGCAGTGCTAGTTATTTTTTTAGGGGTCTGGTGGGTCAGCCCCAGCATTTT. Protein sequence: CSASYFFRGLVGQPQHF.

The chain has TRBV11-2 and TRBJ2-1; D gene uncertain. This CDR3 contains 15 residues. V lost 3 bases, J lost 0 bases, and 9 bases lay in between. Germline V gene lookup returns CDR1 SGHAT and CDR2 FQNNGV. CDR3 protein: CASSFSGLSYNEQFF. The CDR3 DNA is TGTGCCAGCAGCTTTTCTGGGCTCTCCTACAATGAGCAGTTCTTC.